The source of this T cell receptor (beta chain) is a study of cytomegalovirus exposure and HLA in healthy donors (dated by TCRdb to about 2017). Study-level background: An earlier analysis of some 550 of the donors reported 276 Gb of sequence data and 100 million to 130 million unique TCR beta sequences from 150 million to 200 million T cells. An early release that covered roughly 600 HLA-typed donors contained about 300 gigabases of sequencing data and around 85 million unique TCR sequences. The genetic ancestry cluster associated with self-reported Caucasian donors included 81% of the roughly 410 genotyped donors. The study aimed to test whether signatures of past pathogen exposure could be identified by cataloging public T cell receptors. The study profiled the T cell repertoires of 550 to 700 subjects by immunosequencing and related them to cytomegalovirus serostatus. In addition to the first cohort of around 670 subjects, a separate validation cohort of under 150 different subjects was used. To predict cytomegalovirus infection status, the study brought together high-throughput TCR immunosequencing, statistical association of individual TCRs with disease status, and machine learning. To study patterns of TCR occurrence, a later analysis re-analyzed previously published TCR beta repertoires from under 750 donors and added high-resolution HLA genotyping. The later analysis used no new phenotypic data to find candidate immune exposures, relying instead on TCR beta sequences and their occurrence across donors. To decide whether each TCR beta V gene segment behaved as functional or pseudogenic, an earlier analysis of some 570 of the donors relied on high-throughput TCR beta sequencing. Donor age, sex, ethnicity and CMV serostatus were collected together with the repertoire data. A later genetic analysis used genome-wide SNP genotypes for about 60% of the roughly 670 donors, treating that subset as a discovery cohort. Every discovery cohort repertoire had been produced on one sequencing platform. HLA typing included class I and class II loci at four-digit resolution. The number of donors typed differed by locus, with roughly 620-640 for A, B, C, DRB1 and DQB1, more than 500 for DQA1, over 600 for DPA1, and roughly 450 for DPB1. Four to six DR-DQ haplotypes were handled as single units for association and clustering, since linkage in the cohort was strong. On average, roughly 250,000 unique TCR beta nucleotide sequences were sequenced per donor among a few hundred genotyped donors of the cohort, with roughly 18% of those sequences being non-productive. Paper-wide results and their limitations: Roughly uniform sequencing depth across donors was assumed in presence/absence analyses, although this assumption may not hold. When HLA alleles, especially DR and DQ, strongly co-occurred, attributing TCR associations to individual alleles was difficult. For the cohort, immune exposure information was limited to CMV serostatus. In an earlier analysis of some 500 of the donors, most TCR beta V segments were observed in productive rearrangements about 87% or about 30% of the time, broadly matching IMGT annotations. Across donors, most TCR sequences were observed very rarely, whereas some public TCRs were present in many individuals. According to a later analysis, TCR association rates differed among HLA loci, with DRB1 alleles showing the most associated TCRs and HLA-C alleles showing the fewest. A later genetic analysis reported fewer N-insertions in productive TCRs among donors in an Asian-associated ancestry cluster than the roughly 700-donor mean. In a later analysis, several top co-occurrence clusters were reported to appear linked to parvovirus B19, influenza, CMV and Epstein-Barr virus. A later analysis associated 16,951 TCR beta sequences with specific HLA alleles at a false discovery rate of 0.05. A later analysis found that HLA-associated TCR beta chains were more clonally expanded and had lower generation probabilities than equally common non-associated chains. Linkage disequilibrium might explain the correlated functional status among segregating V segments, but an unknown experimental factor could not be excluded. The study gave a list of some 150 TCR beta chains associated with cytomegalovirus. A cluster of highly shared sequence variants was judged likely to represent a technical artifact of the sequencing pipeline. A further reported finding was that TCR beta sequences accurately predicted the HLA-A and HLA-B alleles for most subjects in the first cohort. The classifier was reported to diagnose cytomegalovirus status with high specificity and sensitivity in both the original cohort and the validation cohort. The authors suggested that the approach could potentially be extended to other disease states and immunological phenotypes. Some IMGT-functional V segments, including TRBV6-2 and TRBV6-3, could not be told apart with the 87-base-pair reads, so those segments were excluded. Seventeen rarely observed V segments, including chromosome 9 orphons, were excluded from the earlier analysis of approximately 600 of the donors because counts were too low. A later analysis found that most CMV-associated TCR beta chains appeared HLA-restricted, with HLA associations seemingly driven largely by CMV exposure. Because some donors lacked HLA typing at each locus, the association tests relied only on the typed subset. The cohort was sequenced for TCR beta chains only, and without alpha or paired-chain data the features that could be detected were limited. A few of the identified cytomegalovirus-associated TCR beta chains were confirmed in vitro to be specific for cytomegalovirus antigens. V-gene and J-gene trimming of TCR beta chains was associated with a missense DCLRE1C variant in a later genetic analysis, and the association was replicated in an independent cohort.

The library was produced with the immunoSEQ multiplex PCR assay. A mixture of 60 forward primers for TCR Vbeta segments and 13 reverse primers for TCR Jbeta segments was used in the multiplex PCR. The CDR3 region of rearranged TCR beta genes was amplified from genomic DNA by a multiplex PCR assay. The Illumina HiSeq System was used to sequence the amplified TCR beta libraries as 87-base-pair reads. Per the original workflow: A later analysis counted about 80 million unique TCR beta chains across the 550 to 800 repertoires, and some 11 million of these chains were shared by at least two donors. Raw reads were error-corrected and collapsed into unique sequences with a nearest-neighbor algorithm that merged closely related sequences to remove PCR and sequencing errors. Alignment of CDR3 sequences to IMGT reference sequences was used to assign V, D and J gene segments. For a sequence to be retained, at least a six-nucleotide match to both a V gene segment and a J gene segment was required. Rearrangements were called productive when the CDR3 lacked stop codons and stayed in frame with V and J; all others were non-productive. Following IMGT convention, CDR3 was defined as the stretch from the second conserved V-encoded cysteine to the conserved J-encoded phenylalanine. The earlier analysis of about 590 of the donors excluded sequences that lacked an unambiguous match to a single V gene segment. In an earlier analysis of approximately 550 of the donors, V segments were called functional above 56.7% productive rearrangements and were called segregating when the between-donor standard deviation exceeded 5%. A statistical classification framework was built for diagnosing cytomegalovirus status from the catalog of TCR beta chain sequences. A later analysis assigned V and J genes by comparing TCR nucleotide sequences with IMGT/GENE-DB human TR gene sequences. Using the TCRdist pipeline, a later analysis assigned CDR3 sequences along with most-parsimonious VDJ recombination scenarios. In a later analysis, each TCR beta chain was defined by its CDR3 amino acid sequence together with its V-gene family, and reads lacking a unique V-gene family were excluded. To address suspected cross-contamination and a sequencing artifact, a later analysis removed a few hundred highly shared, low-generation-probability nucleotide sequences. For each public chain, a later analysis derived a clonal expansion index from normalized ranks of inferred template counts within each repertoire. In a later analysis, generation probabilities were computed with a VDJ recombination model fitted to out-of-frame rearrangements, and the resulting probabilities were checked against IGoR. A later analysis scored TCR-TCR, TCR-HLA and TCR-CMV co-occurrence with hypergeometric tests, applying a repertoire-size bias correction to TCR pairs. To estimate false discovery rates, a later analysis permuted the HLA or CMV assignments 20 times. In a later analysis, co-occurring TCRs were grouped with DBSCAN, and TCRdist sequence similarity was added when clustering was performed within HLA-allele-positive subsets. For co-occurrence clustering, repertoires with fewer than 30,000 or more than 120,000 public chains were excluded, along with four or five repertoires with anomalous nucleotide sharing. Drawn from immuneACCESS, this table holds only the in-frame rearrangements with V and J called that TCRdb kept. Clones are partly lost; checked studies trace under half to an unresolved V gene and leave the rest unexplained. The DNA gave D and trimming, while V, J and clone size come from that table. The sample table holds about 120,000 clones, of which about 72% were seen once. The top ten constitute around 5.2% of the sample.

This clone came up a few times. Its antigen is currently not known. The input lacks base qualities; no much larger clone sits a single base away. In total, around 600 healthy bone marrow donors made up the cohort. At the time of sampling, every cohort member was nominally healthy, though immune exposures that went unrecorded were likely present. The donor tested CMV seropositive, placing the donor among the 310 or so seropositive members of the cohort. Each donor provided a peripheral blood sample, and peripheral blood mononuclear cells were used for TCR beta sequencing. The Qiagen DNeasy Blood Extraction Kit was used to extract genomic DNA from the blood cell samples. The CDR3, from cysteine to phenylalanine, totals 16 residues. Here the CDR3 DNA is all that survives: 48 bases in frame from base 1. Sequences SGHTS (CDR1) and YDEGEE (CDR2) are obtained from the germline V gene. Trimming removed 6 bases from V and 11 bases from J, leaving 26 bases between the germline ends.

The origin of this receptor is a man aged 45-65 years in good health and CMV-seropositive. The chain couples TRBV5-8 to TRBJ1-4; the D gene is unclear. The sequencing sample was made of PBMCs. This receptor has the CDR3 CASTPFVGMTKIKLFF. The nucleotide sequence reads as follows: TGTGCCAGCACTCCTTTTGTCGGCATGACTAAGATCAAACTGTTTTTT.